The 9 T cell receptor beta chains in this list originate from one sample, sequenced in a study of cytotoxic CD8 clonotypes in ibrutinib-treated CLL. The assay was immunoSEQ multiplex PCR, and TCRdb's table has in-frame clones only and misses some. The sample has over 150,000 clones; 70% to 85% are singletons. Material: PBMCs, obtained after 12 months of ibrutinib treatment. The receptor source for this set is a human donor with chronic lymphocytic leukemia.

This chain joins TRBV18 and TRBJ1-6; possible D gene TRBD1, 6 bases. Germline V gene lookup returns CDR1 KGHSH and CDR2 LQKENI. V was trimmed by 0 bases and J by 8 bases, leaving 11 bases between them. CDR3 length: 15 residues. The DNA for the CDR3 is TGTGCCAGCTCACCACCGGGGGGGCGTGATTCACCCCTCCACTTT. It translates to CASSPPGGRDSPLHF.

This clone was observed a few times. This chain joins TRBV14 and TRBJ2-5; D is undetermined. This CDR3 is built from 14 residues. CDR1 and CDR2 from the germline V gene are SGHDN and FVKESK. With 3 bases removed from V and 6 bases from J, the gap between germline ends came to 14 bases. CDR3 sequence reads: CASSQATLRQTQYF. CDR3 DNA sequence: TGTGCCAGCAGCCAGGCCACATTAAGACAGACCCAGTACTTC.

The J gene is TRBJ1-6, the V gene TRBV9; tentatively, D is TRBD1 (6 bases). V dropped 3 bases and J dropped 7 bases, with 14 bases sitting between them. The CDR3 extends over 15 amino acids. Germline V gene lookup returns CDR1 SGDLS and CDR2 YYNGEE. Here the CDR3 DNA reads TGTGCCAGCAGCGCAGGACAGAACCTAAATTCACCCCTCCACTTT. Encoded protein: CASSAGQNLNSPLHF.

The gene calls are TRBV18 and TRBJ2-1; D is possibly TRBD2 (6 bases). There are 15 residues in the CDR3. The germline CDR1 and CDR2 sequences are KGHSH and LQKENI. Trimming stripped 2 bases from V and 8 bases from J, with 16 bases between. CDR3 region: CASSPGPGGTYEQFF. The CDR3 region has the DNA TGTGCCAGCTCACCAGGTCCCGGGGGTACGTATGAGCAGTTCTTC.

The chain couples TRBV5-1 to TRBJ1-4; D uncertain. The CDR3 extends over 15 amino acids. Germline CDR1 reads SGHRS; CDR2 reads YFSETQ. Trimming removed 0 bases from V and 8 bases from J, with 14 bases in between. This chain's CDR3 is CASSLGRTLGEKLFF. The CDR3 DNA sequence: TGCGCCAGCAGCTTGGGGCGCACCCTTGGGGAAAAACTGTTTTTT.

The chain employs TRBV7-9 and TRBJ1-4; D unclear. Germline V CDR1 and CDR2: SEHNR, FQNEAQ (reference sequence). The V end lost 3 bases, the J end lost 3 bases, and 8 bases lay between the germline ends. The CDR3 is made up of 14 amino acids. The CDR3 sequence is CASSLAVANEKLFF. The CDR3 coding sequence is TGTGCCAGCAGCTTGGCAGTTGCTAATGAAAAACTGTTTTTT.

The genes are TRBV13 and TRBJ2-1; 13 positions agree with TRBD2. This CDR3 is 15 amino acids long. The J segment lost 8 bases and the V segment lost 6 bases, leaving 7 bases of the junction unmatched. Germline CDR1 is PRHDT and CDR2 is FYEKMQ (reference sequence). The CDR3 bases are TGTGCCAGCAGACGGAGGACTAGCGGGAGCCATGAGCAGTTCTTC. This translates into CASRRRTSGSHEQFF.

The chain has TRBV5-8 and TRBJ2-6, with 7 nucleotides matching TRBD1. This CDR3 spans 15 amino acids. V lost 7 bases and J lost 0; bases outside the gene matches: 4. The V gene's germline CDR1 is SGHTS and CDR2 YDEGEE. This CDR3 reads CASGTAFSGANVLTF. CDR3 coding DNA: TGTGCCAGCGGGACAGCCTTCTCTGGGGCCAACGTCCTGACTTTC.

This clone showed up just a few times. The chain carries TRBV19 and TRBJ1-5; 9 positions match TRBD1. J was trimmed by 3 bases and V by 9 bases; bases with no gene match: 9. The V gene's germline CDR1 is LNHDA and CDR2 SQIVND (reference sequence). This CDR3 spans 15 amino acids. The CDR3 bases are TGTGCCAGCCAAACAGGGGACAGGGCCAATCAGCCCCAGCATTTT. Protein: CASQTGDRANQPQHF.